Below, one T cell receptor (beta chain) is given with its context. The record originates from a study of blood T cell repertoires in COVID-19. The overall study: PBMCs, B-cell-depleted T cells, or T cells provided the cDNA or gDNA that made up the material.

J was trimmed by 3 bases and V by 6 bases; bases with no gene match: 9. In germline, CDR1 is MDHEN, CDR2 SYDVKM. The CDR3 covers 16 residues. Libraries were prepared by immunoSEQ multiplex PCR; TCRdb keeps only in-frame clonotypes and omits some of them. In the table there are about 220,000 clones, around 81% of which are singletons. Sample: peripheral blood. The receptor comes from a woman aged 30 to 39 who had recovered from COVID-19. The chain combines TRBV28 with TRBJ2-1, with TRBD2 identical over 9 bases. CDR3 coding DNA: TGTGCCAGCAGCCTCCCAGCGGGAGGTAACTACAATGAGCAGTTCTTC. As protein: CASSLPAGGNYNEQFF.